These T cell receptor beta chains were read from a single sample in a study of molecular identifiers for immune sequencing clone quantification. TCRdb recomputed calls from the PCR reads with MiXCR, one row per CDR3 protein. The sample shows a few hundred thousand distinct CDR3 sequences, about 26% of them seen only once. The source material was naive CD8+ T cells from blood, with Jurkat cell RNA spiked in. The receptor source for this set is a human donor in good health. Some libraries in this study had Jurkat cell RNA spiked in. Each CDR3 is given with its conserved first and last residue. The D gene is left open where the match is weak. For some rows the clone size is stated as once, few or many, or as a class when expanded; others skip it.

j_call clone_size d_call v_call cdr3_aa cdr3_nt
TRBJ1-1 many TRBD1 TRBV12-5 CASGPGTGRNTEAFF TGTGCTAGTGGACCCGGGACAGGACGAAACACTGAAGCTTTCTTT
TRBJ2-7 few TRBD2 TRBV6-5 CASSPTPSGGINYEQYF TGTGCCAGCAGTCCTACCCCTAGCGGGGGGATAAACTACGAGCAGTACTTC
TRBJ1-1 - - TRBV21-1 CASTSSGVTEAFF TGTGCCAGCACCTCCTCCGGGGTTACTGAAGCTTTCTTT
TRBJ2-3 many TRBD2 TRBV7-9 CASSSLTSGRTDTQYF TGTGCCAGCAGCTCCCTGACTAGCGGGAGGACAGATACGCAGTATTTT
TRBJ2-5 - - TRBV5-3 CASSLELGGETRYF TGTGCCAGCAGCTTGGAGCTCGGGGGAGAGACCCGGTACTTC
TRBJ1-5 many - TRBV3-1 CASSQNTGPQPQHF TGTGCCAGCAGCCAAAATACGGGGCCGCAGCCCCAGCATTTT
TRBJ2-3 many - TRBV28 CASSPPGAGHADTQYF TGTGCCAGCAGTCCCCCCGGCGCGGGACATGCAGATACGCAGTATTTT
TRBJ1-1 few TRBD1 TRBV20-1 CSAWGGQGNTEAFF TGCAGTGCCTGGGGCGGACAGGGCAACACTGAAGCTTTCTTT
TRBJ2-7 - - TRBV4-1 CASSQDPGGTLAYEQYF TGCGCCAGCAGCCAAGATCCTGGGGGGACACTGGCCTACGAGCAGTACTTC
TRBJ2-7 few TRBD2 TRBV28 CASSRARLAGVYEQYF TGTGCCAGCAGCAGGGCGAGGTTAGCGGGAGTCTACGAGCAGTACTTC
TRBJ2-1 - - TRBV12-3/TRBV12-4 CASSPSLRGRFF TGTGCCAGCAGTCCGTCACTTAGGGGTCGGTTCTTC
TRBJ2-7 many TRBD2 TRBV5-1 CASSFWTSGGGEQYF TGCGCCAGCAGCTTCTGGACTAGCGGGGGAGGCGAGCAGTACTTC
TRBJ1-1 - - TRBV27 CASSLTQNTEAFF TGTGCCAGCAGTTTAACCCAGAACACTGAAGCTTTCTTT
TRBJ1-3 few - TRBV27 CASKKVGDSGNTIYF TGTGCCAGCAAAAAAGTCGGGGACTCTGGAAACACCATATATTTT
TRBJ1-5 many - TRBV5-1 CASSLEGVRNQPQHF TGCGCCAGCAGCTTGGAGGGGGTCCGCAATCAGCCCCAGCATTTT
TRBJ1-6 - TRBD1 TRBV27 CASSLVTGFSSPLHF TGTGCCAGCAGTTTGGTGACAGGGTTTAGTTCACCCCTCCACTTT
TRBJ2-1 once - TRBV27 CASSLLGSYNEQSF TGTGCCAGCAGTTTGTTGGGGAGCTACAATGAGCAGTCCTTC
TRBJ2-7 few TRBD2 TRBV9 CASSISGGAGEQYF TGTGCCAGCAGCATTAGCGGGGGGGCCGGGGAGCAGTACTTC
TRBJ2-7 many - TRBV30 CAWRPGVAASYEQYF TGTGCCTGGAGACCCGGGGTGGCGGCCTCCTACGAGCAGTACTTC
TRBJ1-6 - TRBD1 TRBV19 CASSPARDRVGSPLHF TGTGCCAGTAGTCCTGCCCGGGACAGGGTAGGATCACCCCTCCACTTT
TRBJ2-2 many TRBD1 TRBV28 CASSYRGRVGELFF TGTGCCAGCAGCTACAGGGGGCGAGTCGGGGAGCTGTTTTTT